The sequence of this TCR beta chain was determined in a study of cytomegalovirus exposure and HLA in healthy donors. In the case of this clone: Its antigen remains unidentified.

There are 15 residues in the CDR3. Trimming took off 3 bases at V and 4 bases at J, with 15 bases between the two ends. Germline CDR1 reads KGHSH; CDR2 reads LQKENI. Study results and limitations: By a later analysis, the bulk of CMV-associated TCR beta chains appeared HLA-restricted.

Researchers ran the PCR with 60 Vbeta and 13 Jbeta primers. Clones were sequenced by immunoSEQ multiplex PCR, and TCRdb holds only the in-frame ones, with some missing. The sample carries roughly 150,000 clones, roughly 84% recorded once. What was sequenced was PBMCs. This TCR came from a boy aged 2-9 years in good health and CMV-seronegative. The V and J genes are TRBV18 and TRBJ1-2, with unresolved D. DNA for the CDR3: TGTGCCAGCTCACCGCCTTTACGTGGGCCCTATGGCTACACCTTC. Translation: CASSPPLRGPYGYTF.